A selection of T cell receptor beta chains follows, all from one sample in a study of human T cells and chemical hapten exposure. TCRdb redid the calling of the RACE reads with MiXCR, one entry per CDR3 protein. Here the sample spans 130,000 or so distinct CDR3 sequences, approximately 8.3% being singletons. Input material: whole blood. The receptor set was obtained from a male donor in good health. Some clones in this sample may be carry-over from other donors' samples. CDR3s include the opening cysteine and the closing phenylalanine or tryptophan. The D gene is left open where the match is weak. Some rows mark clone size as missing; the rest say once, few, many or name a class of expanded clone.

j_call	clone_size	v_call	d_call	cdr3_length	cdr3_nt	cdr3_aa
TRBJ1-1	.	TRBV5-1	.	14	TGCGCCAGCAGCGAAGGAGTTTGGAACACTGAAGCTTTCTTT	CASSEGVWNTEAFF
TRBJ2-1	few	TRBV14	.	13	TGTGCCAGCAGCCCAGACACTTACAATGAGCAGTTCTTC	CASSPDTYNEQFF
TRBJ2-1	.	TRBV20-1	TRBD2	16	TGCAGTGCGAGAAGACTAGCGGGAGGGCCGAGGGATGAGCAGTTCTTC	CSARRLAGGPRDEQFF
TRBJ2-5	few	TRBV6-5	.	16	TGTGCCAGCACAAGAGGGCTAGATGTAGGGGTAGAGACCCAGTACTTC	CASTRGLDVGVETQYF
TRBJ2-1	few	TRBV21-1	.	16	TGTGCCAGCAGCAAAGTTGTACAGGGAACATACAATGAGCAGTTCTTC	CASSKVVQGTYNEQFF
TRBJ2-1	many	TRBV29-1	.	11	TGCAGCGTTGAGGTCTACAATGAGCAGTTCTTC	CSVEVYNEQFF
TRBJ1-2	.	TRBV4-1	TRBD1	14	TGCGCCAGCAGCCGTTCAGGGGGCAACTATGGCTACACCTTC	CASSRSGGNYGYTF
TRBJ1-2	many	TRBV6-1	.	13	TGTGCCAGCAGCAATCAGGGAAACTATGGCTACACCTTC	CASSNQGNYGYTF
TRBJ2-1	few	TRBV27	TRBD2	15	TGTGCCAGCAGTGCGGGCGGGAGCTCCTACAATGAGCAGTTCTTC	CASSAGGSSYNEQFF
TRBJ1-6	many	TRBV10-3	TRBD1	15	TGTGCCATCAGGTTGGACAGGGACTATAATTCACCCCTCCACTTT	CAIRLDRDYNSPLHF
TRBJ2-3	.	TRBV7-6	TRBD2	15	TGTGCCAGCAGCTCCCGGGGGGACTACGAAGATACGCAGTATTTT	CASSSRGDYEDTQYF
TRBJ1-4	.	TRBV12-3/TRBV12-4	.	14	TGTGCCAGCAGTTTACGGGCAACTAATGAAAAACTGTTTTTT	CASSLRATNEKLFF
TRBJ2-3	.	TRBV20-1	.	12	TGCAGTGCCTTCCGGAGTACAGATACGCAGTATTTT	CSAFRSTDTQYF
TRBJ2-7	many	TRBV7-6	.	14	TGTGCCAGCAGCTGGAGGACAGACTCCTACGAGCAGTACTTC	CASSWRTDSYEQYF
TRBJ1-4	.	TRBV2	.	13	TGTGCCAGCACGGGGGAGACTAATGAAAAACTGTTTTTT	CASTGETNEKLFF
TRBJ1-1	many	TRBV12-3/TRBV12-4	.	13	TGTGCCAGCAAAAGGGCCATAGGCACTGAAGCTTTCTTT	CASKRAIGTEAFF
TRBJ2-1	few	TRBV6-2/TRBV6-3	TRBD2	12	TGTGCCAGCAGTTGGACTAGCAATGAGCAGTTCTTC	CASSWTSNEQFF
TRBJ1-5	few	TRBV5-1	.	15	TGCGCCAGCAGCTTGGAGGCAGGGAAGGATCAGCCCCAGCATTTT	CASSLEAGKDQPQHF
TRBJ2-1	many	TRBV6-5	.	15	TGTGCCAGCAGGCGGTTTCGGAGCTCCTACAATGAGCAGTTCTTC	CASRRFRSSYNEQFF
TRBJ2-7	.	TRBV3-1	.	13	TGTGCCAGCAGCCAAGCGAACAGCTACGAGCAGTACTTC	CASSQANSYEQYF
TRBJ1-5	.	TRBV12-3/TRBV12-4	TRBD1	14	TGTGCCAGCACCCAGACAGGGGGCAATCAGCCCCAGCATTTT	CASTQTGGNQPQHF
TRBJ2-1	.	TRBV5-1	.	14	TGCGCCAGCAGTCGGGCTGGCTCCTACAATGAGCAGTTCTTC	CASSRAGSYNEQFF